This T cell receptor (beta chain) was profiled in a study of blood T cells in healthy people across ages. General study results and limits: It was found that TCR beta diversity correlated strongly with the percentage of naive T cells.

Together with a sample-barcoded 5' primer, a J-beta primer mix was included in a second PCR lasting about 7 to 12 cycles. TCRdb recomputed calls from the 5' RACE reads with MiXCR, one row per CDR3 protein. The data contain fewer than 1,200,000 distinct CDR3 sequences, almost 25% of them singletons. In this sample, this clonotype turned up a few times. Its cognate antigen is unknown. Germline V gene data show CDR1 as SGHTA and CDR2 as FQGNSA. V lost 1 base to trimming and J lost 4 bases, with 11 bases between them. This CDR3 comprises 15 residues. These data were also filed under a second study, of T cells of mothers and their children. That source notes: At a sensitivity of roughly 90 clones per million clonotypes, no persistent microchimeric T cell clones appeared.

The sequencing sample was made of blood. The J gene is TRBJ2-1, the V gene TRBV7-2; D is perhaps TRBD1 (6 bases). The receptor comes from a girl aged 2 to 10 in good health. The CDR3 is CASSLEGEGYNEQFF. CDR3 DNA: TGTGCCAGCAGCTTAGAGGGGGAAGGGTACAATGAGCAGTTCTTC.